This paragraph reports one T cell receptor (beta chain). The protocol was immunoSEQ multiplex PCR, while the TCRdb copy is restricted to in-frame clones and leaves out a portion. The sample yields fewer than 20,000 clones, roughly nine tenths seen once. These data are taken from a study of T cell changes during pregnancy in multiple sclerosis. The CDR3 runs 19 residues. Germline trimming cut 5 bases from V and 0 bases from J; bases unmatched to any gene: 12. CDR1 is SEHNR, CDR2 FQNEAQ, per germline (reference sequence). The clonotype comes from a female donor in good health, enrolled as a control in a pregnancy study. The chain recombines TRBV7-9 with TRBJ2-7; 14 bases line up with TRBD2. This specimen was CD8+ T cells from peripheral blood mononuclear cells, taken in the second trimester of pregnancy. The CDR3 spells CASSDPHEGLAGVSYEQYF. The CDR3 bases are TGTGCCAGCAGCGACCCGCACGAGGGACTAGCGGGAGTCTCCTACGAGCAGTACTTC.